This TCR beta chain derives from a study of blood T cell repertoires in COVID-19. Study-level information: Researchers got acute and convalescent COVID-19 samples from the United States, Italy and Spain. T cells, B-cell-depleted T cells, or PBMCs provided the cDNA or gDNA that served as material.

This clone has a handful of counts. In the authors' workflow: Amplification of reference gene primers provided the estimated nucleated cell counts. Data came from immunoSEQ multiplex PCR; TCRdb stores just in-frame clones and leaves some out. The D gene and trimming were derived from the DNA, and the V and J assignments and clone size from that table. This table has 90,000 to 150,000 clones, 77% appearing once. J was trimmed by 7 bases and V by 4 bases; bases with no gene match: 6. The V gene's germline CDR1 is SGHAT and CDR2 FQNNGV. This CDR3 has 14 residues. This receptor was taken from a human donor in a cohort sampled during active COVID-19. The sample was peripheral blood. The rearrangement joins TRBV11-2 to TRBJ2-7; 11 bases fit TRBD1. DNA of the CDR3: TGTGCCAGCAGCTCCGGGACAGGGGGGATTGAGCAGTACTTC. It translates to CASSSGTGGIEQYF. The variable domain in full, completed from reference TRBV11-2 and TRBJ2-7, reads EAGVAQSPRYKIIEKRQSVAFWCNPISGHATLYWYQQILGQGPKLLIQFQNNGVVDDSQLPKDRFSAERLKGVDSTLKIQPAKLEDSAVYLCASSSGTGGIEQYFGPGTRLTVT.